A single sample gave rise to the 20 T cell receptor beta chains below, sequenced in a study of T cell changes during pregnancy in multiple sclerosis. The repertoire was sequenced with immunoSEQ multiplex PCR; TCRdb's copy has only in-frame clones and lacks some. The sample lists tens of thousands of clones; more than 90% were seen once. This specimen consisted of peripheral blood, obtained in the third trimester of pregnancy. These receptors were obtained from a female donor in good health, enrolled as a control in a pregnancy study.

This sequence joins TRBV7-2 and TRBJ1-6, with a possible D match to TRBD1 (6 bases). The CDR3 length is 16 residues. Germline CDR1 and CDR2: SGHTA and FQGNSA. V was cut by 3 bases and J by 14 bases, with 23 bases left in between. CDR3 coding DNA: TGTGCCAGCAGCTTCCCCGGAGGGGGGGGGCCGGGGGCCCTCCACTTT. It specifies CASSFPGGGGPGALHF.

The chain carries TRBV28 and TRBJ2-4, with 10 bases fitting TRBD2. Germline V CDR1 and CDR2: MDHEN, SYDVKM. This CDR3 has 18 residues. The V gene end was trimmed by 2 bases and the J gene end by 0 bases; junction bases not matched to a gene: 7. CDR3 in amino acids: CASSLTGLADQAKNIQYF. The CDR3 coding sequence is TGTGCCAGCAGTTTAACAGGACTAGCGGACCAAGCCAAAAACATTCAGTACTTC.

V is TRBV19 and J is TRBJ1-2; the match to TRBD1 covers 10 bases. V dropped 3 bases and J dropped 13; count of bases not matched to a gene: 14. The CDR3 length is 15 residues. Germline V gene data show CDR1 as LNHDA and CDR2 as SQIVND (reference sequence). CDR3 DNA: TGTGCCAGTAGTATTGGGTTCGGACAGGGGGGAATTCGCACCTTC. As protein: CASSIGFGQGGIRTF.

The CDR3 bases are TGCGCCAGCCTACAGGGCCCAAACACCGGGGAGCTGTTTTTT. Translated: CASLQGPNTGELFF. The chain is built from TRBV5-1 and TRBJ2-2; D is perhaps TRBD1 (6 bases). CDR3 length: 14 amino acids. V was cut by 7 bases and J by 2 bases, with 12 bases left in between. The V gene's germline CDR1 is SGHRS and CDR2 YFSETQ.

The chain carries TRBV27 and TRBJ2-7, with D possibly matching TRBD1 (6 bases). Germline CDR1 is MNHEY and CDR2 is SMNVEV (reference sequence). Deletions cut 6 bases from V and 3 bases from J, with 15 bases between. The CDR3 runs to 14 residues. The CDR3 protein is CASSDSWTDYEQYF. Written as DNA, the CDR3 is TGTGCCAGCAGCGACTCCTGGACAGACTACGAGCAGTACTTC.

The rearrangement uses TRBV7-9 and TRBJ1-1; 7 bases align to TRBD1. Germline assignment: CDR1 SEHNR and CDR2 FQNEAQ (reference sequence). V dropped 5 bases and J dropped 4; count of bases not matched to a gene: 10. The CDR3 extends over 15 amino acids. In DNA form, the CDR3 reads TGTGCCAGCAGCGACAGGGAACGGGGAAGCACTGAAGCTTTCTTT. Translating it yields CASSDRERGSTEAFF.

The gene calls are TRBV7-6 and TRBJ2-1, with 8 nucleotides matching TRBD2. The J segment lost 4 bases and the V segment lost 1 base, leaving 6 bases of the junction unmatched. The CDR3 loop spans 16 amino acids. The germline V gene encodes CDR1 SGHVS and CDR2 FNYEAQ. In DNA, the CDR3 is TGTGCCAGCAGCTTAGTACGGGAGGGGACTTACAATGAGCAGTTCTTC. It yields the protein CASSLVREGTYNEQFF. Combining the CDR3 with reference TRBV7-6 and TRBJ2-1 gives the whole variable domain GAGVSQSPRYKVTKRGQDVALRCDPISGHVSLYWYRQALGQGPEFLTYFNYEAQQDKSGLPNDRFSAERPEGSISTLTIQRTEQRDSAMYRCASSLVREGTYNEQFFGPGTRLTVL.

The chain uses TRBV11-2 and TRBJ1-1; 7 bases map to TRBD1. V shed 2 bases and J 1 base; nucleotides not matched to a gene: 4. The germline gives CDR1 SGHAT, CDR2 FQNNGV. The CDR3 covers 15 residues. The CDR3 bases are TGTGCCAGCAGCTTAACCGGGACAGCGAACACTGAAGCTTTCTTT. Translation: CASSLTGTANTEAFF.

The chain joins TRBV27 to TRBJ2-1; 8 bases align to TRBD1. Germline V gene data show CDR1 as MNHEY and CDR2 as SMNVEV (reference sequence). V lost 0 bases to trimming and J lost 9 bases; unmatched junction nucleotides: 7. The CDR3 is 15 residues long. The CDR3 DNA is TGTGCCAGCAGTTTATCACGGGACAGGACCGCTGAGCAGTTCTTC. Translating gives CASSLSRDRTAEQFF.

This clone was detected once. The CDR3 here is CASSHLGATNEKLFF. The CDR3 DNA sequence: TGCGCCAGCAGCCATCTAGGGGCAACTAATGAAAAACTGTTTTTT. V is TRBV4-1 and J is TRBJ1-4; D may be TRBD1 (5 bases). Germline CDR1 reads MGHRA; CDR2 reads YSYEKL. CDR3 size: 15 residues. V was clipped by 3 bases and J by 0 bases, with 8 bases between them.

J is TRBJ1-5 and V is TRBV9; D gene ambiguous. Germline values: CDR1 SGDLS, CDR2 YYNGEE. This CDR3 has 15 amino acids. V was clipped by 5 bases and J by 4 bases, with 16 bases between them. CDR3 DNA: TGTGCCAGCAGTCCCGAGGGTGTCGGGAATCAGCCCCAGCATTTT. Protein sequence: CASSPEGVGNQPQHF. Filled out from reference TRBV9 and TRBJ1-5, the complete variable domain reads DSGVTQTPKHLITATGQRVTLRCSPRSGDLSVYWYQQSLDQGLQFLIQYYNGEERAKGNILERFSAQQFPDLHSELNLSSLELGDSALYFCASSPEGVGNQPQHFGDGTRLSIL.

The chain couples TRBV6-6 to TRBJ2-1; 8 bases align to TRBD1. The CDR3 sequence is 14 residues long. V gave up 7 bases and J gave up 5 bases; unmatched junction bases: 7. Germline V gene lookup returns CDR1 MNHNY and CDR2 SVGAGI (reference sequence). The CDR3 protein is CASNDRGGDNEQFF. The CDR3 DNA reads as TGTGCCAGCAATGACAGGGGTGGGGACAATGAGCAGTTCTTC.

The rearrangement joins TRBV5-1 to TRBJ1-6; TRBD1 is a possible D gene (6 bases). The germline gives CDR1 SGHRS, CDR2 YFSETQ. V gave up 0 bases and J gave up 9 bases, with 13 bases separating them. The CDR3 consists of 15 residues. CDR3 region: CASSLGNRAGSPLHF. In DNA form, the CDR3 reads TGCGCCAGCAGCTTGGGGAACAGGGCCGGTTCACCCCTCCACTTT.

This chain uses TRBV9 with TRBJ1-4; 7 nucleotides line up with TRBD1. Per germline, CDR1 SGDLS and CDR2 YYNGEE. Germline trimming cut 3 bases from V and 8 bases from J; bases unmatched to any gene: 7. The CDR3 consists of 14 residues. The CDR3 here is CASSATGRREKLFF. The CDR3 DNA is TGTGCCAGCAGCGCGACAGGGAGGCGGGAAAAACTGTTTTTT.

The V gene is TRBV5-1, the J gene TRBJ1-3, with D unresolved. There are 16 residues in the CDR3. V lost 4 bases, J lost 0 bases, and 14 bases lay in between. CDR1 is SGHRS and CDR2 is YFSETQ in the germline V gene. CDR3 nucleotides: TGCGCCAGCAGCCAAGAGGTGGTTAGCTCTGGAAACACCATATATTTT. It translates to CASSQEVVSSGNTIYF.

The V and J genes are TRBV30 and TRBJ1-5; TRBD1 matches at 7 bases. The CDR3 is made up of 17 amino acids. Looked up from germline, CDR1 is GTSNPN and CDR2 is SVGIG (reference sequence). The trim removed 0 bases at V and 5 bases at J, leaving 13 bases unmatched. DNA for the CDR3: TGTGCCTGGAGTGTAGGGGTTGACAGGGCCCCTTATCAGCCCCAGCATTTT. It encodes CAWSVGVDRAPYQPQHF.

J is TRBJ1-1 and V is TRBV18; no reliable D call. V dropped 3 bases and J dropped 8 bases, with 7 bases sitting between them. The germline V gene has CDR1 KGHSH and CDR2 LQKENI. The CDR3 has 11 residues. The DNA of the CDR3 is TGTGCCAGCTCACCGGCGACAGAAGCTTTCTTT. This codes for CASSPATEAFF. Filled out from reference TRBV18 and TRBJ1-1, the complete variable domain reads NAGVMQNPRHLVRRRGQEARLRCSPMKGHSHVYWYRQLPEEGLKFMVYLQKENIIDESGMPKERFSAEFPKEGPSILRIQQVVRGDSAAYFCASSPATEAFFGQGTRLTVV.

This clone was detected once. The chain has TRBV7-3 and TRBJ1-1; 7 nucleotides agree with TRBD1. V trimming: 2 bases; J trimming: 2 bases; junction bases outside the gene matches: 5. The CDR3 is 15 residues long. In germline, CDR1 is SGHTA, CDR2 FQGTGA. CDR3 amino acids: CASSLLGQANTEAFF. The CDR3 bases are TGTGCCAGCAGCTTACTAGGACAGGCCAACACTGAAGCTTTCTTT.

This chain links TRBV27 with TRBJ1-1; tentatively, D is TRBD1 (6 bases). CDR1 and CDR2 from the germline V gene are MNHEY and SMNVEV (reference sequence). Trimming pared 6 bases from V and 2 bases from J, leaving 13 bases between. This CDR3 spans 14 amino acids. The CDR3 DNA follows: TGTGCCAGCAGCCACAGACAGGACAACACTGAAGCTTTCTTT. As protein: CASSHRQDNTEAFF.

The gene calls are TRBV19 and TRBJ2-1, with D possibly matching TRBD2 (5 bases). Germline V lookup: CDR1 LNHDA, CDR2 SQIVND (reference sequence). Between the trimmed V and J ends, which lost 9 bases and 8 bases, there was a span of 17 bases. This CDR3 is 13 amino acids long. CDR3 nucleotide sequence: TGTGCCAGCTCGGAGGTAGAATACGATGAGCAGTTCTTC. Protein sequence: CASSEVEYDEQFF. Looking up the rest from reference TRBV19 and TRBJ2-1 gives the full variable domain: DGGITQSPKYLFRKEGQNVTLSCEQNLNHDAMYWYRQDPGQGLRLIYYSQIVNDFQKGDIAEGYSVSREKKESFPLTVTSAQKNPTAFYLCASSEVEYDEQFFGPGTRLTVL.